These 25 T cell receptor beta chains share one sample of origin, sequenced in a study of control samples from healthy donors and cancer patients (dated by TCRdb to the early 2020s). The library came from the immunoSEQ multiplex PCR assay. The table comes from immuneACCESS by way of TCRdb, which keeps in-frame sequences with V and J called. Part of the clones is missing from these tables; in studies checked, under half for an unresolved V gene and the rest for unknown reasons. The sample has 70,000 to 90,000 clones on record, around 94% of them singletons. Together, the top ten hold 4.8% of the sample. Sequencing input: blood. These TCRs come from a young woman in good health.

The gene calls are TRBV5-1 and TRBJ2-2; TRBD1 agrees at 10 bases. The V gene's germline CDR1 is SGHRS and CDR2 YFSETQ. After removal of 6 bases from V and 3 bases from J, the junction contained 8 bases not matched to a gene. This CDR3 has 16 amino acids. This CDR3 reads CASKAQGQGDTGELFF. In DNA form, the CDR3 reads TGCGCCAGCAAAGCGCAAGGACAGGGGGACACCGGGGAGCTGTTTTTT. Filled out from reference TRBV5-1 and TRBJ2-2, the complete variable domain reads KAGVTQTPRYLIKTRGQQVTLSCSPISGHRSVSWYQQTPGQGLQFLFEYFSETQRNKGNFPGRFSGRQFSNSRSEMNVSTLELGDSALYLCASKAQGQGDTGELFFGEGSRLTVL.

The chain carries TRBV27 and TRBJ1-1; possible D gene TRBD1, 5 bases. CDR1 and CDR2 (germline): MNHEY, SMNVEV (reference sequence). The ends were cut back, 3 bases at V and 5 bases at J, with 10 bases in the middle. The CDR3 length is 13 residues. The CDR3 region has the DNA TGTGCCAGCAGTTTCGGGCGGGGGACTGAAGCTTTCTTT. Its translation: CASSFGRGTEAFF.

The genes are TRBV6-2 or TRBV6-3 and TRBJ2-1, with 12 bases matching TRBD2. This CDR3 contains 16 residues. The V segment lost 5 bases and the J segment 10 bases; nucleotides outside the gene matches: 12. Germline V CDR1 and CDR2: MNHEY, SVGEGT. CDR3 in amino acids: CASSAIRLAGAREQFF. CDR3 nucleotide sequence: TGTGCCAGCAGTGCCATACGACTAGCGGGAGCAAGGGAGCAGTTCTTC.

This chain uses TRBV27 with TRBJ2-5; 8 bases fit TRBD2. Trimming removed 2 bases from V and 2 bases from J; junction bases left unmatched: 7. From germline, CDR1 is MNHEY and CDR2 SMNVEV (reference sequence). The CDR3 contains 16 residues. In nucleotides, the CDR3 is TGTGCCAGCAGTTTAAGGGAAGCGGGGGTACAAGAGACCCAGTACTTC. It specifies CASSLREAGVQETQYF.

Here the CDR3 DNA reads TGTGCCAGCAGGAGACTAGCGGGGGGAACAGATACGCAGTATTTT. Translation gives CASRRLAGGTDTQYF. The chain links TRBV7-2 to TRBJ2-3, with TRBD2 identical over 13 bases. CDR1 is SGHTA and CDR2 is FQGNSA in the germline V gene. J gave up 3 bases and V 6 bases, and 3 bases lay outside the gene matches. The CDR3 extends over 15 amino acids.

The V call is TRBV5-1, the J call TRBJ1-2; 11 bases are shared with TRBD1. The germline gives CDR1 SGHRS, CDR2 YFSETQ. V gave up 4 bases and J gave up 5 bases; unmatched junction bases: 7. The CDR3 runs to 15 residues. The CDR3, as DNA: TGCGCCAGCAGCGACAGGACAGGGGGCCTTTATGGCTACACCTTC. Translating gives CASSDRTGGLYGYTF.

The chain uses TRBV27 and TRBJ2-2; the match to TRBD1 covers 10 bases. V lost 6 bases, J lost 6 bases, and 16 bases stayed unmatched. Germline V gene lookup returns CDR1 MNHEY and CDR2 SMNVEV (reference sequence). There are 18 residues in the CDR3. The DNA for the CDR3 is TGTGCCAGCAGCTCAAGGACAGGGGGATTTTCGGTTGCCGGGGAGCTGTTTTTT. It yields the protein CASSSRTGGFSVAGELFF.

The chain carries TRBV5-4 and TRBJ1-6, with a weak D call TRBD1 (5 bases). V was cut by 0 bases and J by 7 bases, with 11 bases left in between. Germline-derived CDR1 and CDR2 are SGHNT and YYREEE (reference sequence). The CDR3 totals 15 residues. The CDR3 loop is CASSLEGEGNSPLHF. The CDR3 DNA reads TGTGCCAGCAGCTTGGAAGGGGAAGGGAATTCACCCCTCCACTTT.

The chain links TRBV5-1 to TRBJ2-7, with 12 bases identical to TRBD2. The CDR3 sequence is 18 residues long. Per germline, CDR1 SGHRS and CDR2 YFSETQ. The ends lost 2 bases at V and 2 bases at J; junction bases unmatched: 11. The CDR3: CASSLYFRTSGTTYEQYF. The CDR3 nucleotides read TGCGCCAGCAGCTTATATTTCAGGACTAGCGGGACGACCTACGAGCAGTACTTC.

The sample holds one count of this clone. The chain combines TRBV12-2 with TRBJ2-1; no DNA check was done on the table's D call, TRBD1. TRBV12-2 is deemed a pseudogene. The length of the CDR3 is 14 residues. CDR3 sequence: CASRAQGAHNEQFF. In DNA form, the CDR3 reads TGTGCAAGTCGCGCTCAGGGGGCGCACAATGAGCAGTTCTTC.

The chain links TRBV5-1 to TRBJ2-7, with 9 nucleotides matching TRBD1. The germline V gene encodes CDR1 SGHRS and CDR2 YFSETQ. V lost 5 bases to trimming and J lost 3 bases; unmatched junction nucleotides: 15. CDR3 length equals 17 residues. The CDR3 sequence is CASSLGTGSLSFYEQYF. The CDR3 DNA sequence: TGCGCCAGCAGTCTGGGGACAGGGTCCCTAAGCTTCTACGAGCAGTACTTC. Filled out from reference TRBV5-1 and TRBJ2-7, the complete variable domain reads KAGVTQTPRYLIKTRGQQVTLSCSPISGHRSVSWYQQTPGQGLQFLFEYFSETQRNKGNFPGRFSGRQFSNSRSEMNVSTLELGDSALYLCASSLGTGSLSFYEQYFGPGTRLTVT.

CDR3 sequence (DNA): TGCGCCAGCCAAACCGGGACAGTCAACCTGGGGGGCTACACCTTC. Its translation is CASQTGTVNLGGYTF. This chain uses TRBV5-1 with TRBJ1-2; 7 bases map to TRBD1. The CDR3 runs 15 residues. The germline V gene encodes CDR1 SGHRS and CDR2 YFSETQ. V dropped 7 bases and J dropped 8; count of bases not matched to a gene: 17.

This chain links TRBV7-2 with TRBJ2-5, with D possibly being TRBD1 (6 bases). The V and J ends lost 1 base and 2 bases respectively, with 11 bases between them. The CDR3 runs 15 residues. Germline CDR1 is SGHTA and CDR2 is FQGNSA. The CDR3 DNA is TGTGCCAGCAGCTTAGAATGGGGACAACAAGAGACCCAGTACTTC. It specifies CASSLEWGQQETQYF.

The chain uses TRBV18 and TRBJ2-5; 11 bases agree with TRBD2. Looked up from germline, CDR1 is KGHSH and CDR2 is LQKENI. V gave up 3 bases and J gave up 0 bases; unmatched junction bases: 0. The CDR3 is 15 residues long. The CDR3 nucleotides are TGTGCCAGCTCACCGGGACTAGCGGACCAAGAGACCCAGTACTTC. Amino acids: CASSPGLADQETQYF.

The chain couples TRBV6-2 or TRBV6-3 to TRBJ1-6, with unresolved D. Trimming stripped 2 bases from V and 0 bases from J, with 5 bases between. The CDR3 is 15 amino acids. Germline assignment: CDR1 MNHEY and CDR2 SVGEGT. The CDR3 bases are TGTGCCAGCAGTTACGGGAGCTCCTATAATTCACCCCTCCACTTT. Translation gives CASSYGSSYNSPLHF.

The genes are TRBV28 and TRBJ1-2, with D possibly matching TRBD1 (6 bases). CDR3 length equals 12 residues. The germline CDR1 and CDR2 sequences are MDHEN and SYDVKM. Deletions cut 10 bases from V and 7 bases from J, with 16 bases between. CDR3 nucleotides: TGTGCCATTATGCCAGGGGTTGGTGGCTACACCTTC. Translated, it gives CAIMPGVGGYTF.

V gene TRBV29-1 combines with J gene TRBJ1-1; the D is unclear. This CDR3 is 12 amino acids long. V shed 3 bases and J shed 1 base, with 6 bases lying between them. Germline assignment: CDR1 SQVTM and CDR2 ANQGSEA. The CDR3 bases are TGCAGCGTTGACTTTTCGAACACTGAAGCTTTCTTT. Its translation: CSVDFSNTEAFF.

This clone was observed a few times. The rearrangement uses TRBV27 and TRBJ2-7; D call uncertain. Trimming took 6 bases from V and 7 from J, leaving 19 bases between them. Germline V lookup: CDR1 MNHEY, CDR2 SMNVEV (reference sequence). The CDR3 runs to 14 residues. CDR3 protein: CASSRPYDLREQYF. The CDR3 DNA reads TGTGCCAGCAGCAGACCGTACGACCTCCGGGAGCAGTACTTC.

On this clone itself: Other DNA sequences within the sample encode an identical CDR3. This chain joins TRBV7-2 and TRBJ2-7; D possibly matches TRBD1 or TRBD2 (5 bases each). Trimming removed 5 bases at V and 3 bases at J, with 14 bases between. The V gene's germline CDR1 is SGHTA and CDR2 FQGNSA. The CDR3 consists of 14 residues. The CDR3, as DNA: TGTGCCAGCAGCCCAGGGACCGATGACTACGAGCAGTACTTC. It is translated as CASSPGTDDYEQYF. Filled out from reference TRBV7-2 and TRBJ2-7, the complete variable domain reads GAGVSQSPSNKVTEKGKDVELRCDPISGHTALYWYRQSLGQGLEFLIYFQGNSAPDKSGLPSDRFSAERTGGSVSTLTIQRTQQEDSAVYLCASSPGTDDYEQYFGPGTRLTVT.

J is TRBJ2-1 and V is TRBV28; 10 nucleotides align to TRBD2. V was clipped by 5 bases and J by 7 bases; unmatched bases: 8. The CDR3 runs 15 residues. Germline V gives CDR1 MDHEN, CDR2 SYDVKM. CDR3 region: CASSKTSGARNEQFF. In DNA, the CDR3 is TGTGCCAGCAGTAAAACTAGCGGGGCTAGGAATGAGCAGTTCTTC.

Note on this clone: Germline is not matched at one junction end, which may reflect a read error. This chain connects TRBV7-3 to TRBJ2-2; D perhaps matches TRBD2 (5 bases). CDR3 length: 18 amino acids. Germline lookup yields CDR1 SGHTA and CDR2 FQGTGA. This CDR3 reads CASSLIGPADLDTGELFF. CDR3 in DNA: TGTGCCAGCAGCTTAATTGGTCCCGCGGACTTAGACACCGGGGAACTGTTTTTT.

This chain joins TRBV20-1 and TRBJ2-5; D remains unclear. The CDR3 loop spans 14 amino acids. Trimming shortened V by 3 bases and J by 2 bases, and 13 bases separated the two germline ends. The germline V gene encodes CDR1 DFQATT and CDR2 SNEGSKA (reference sequence). The CDR3 region has the DNA TGCAGTGCTAGTATTCTATCTAATCAAGAGACCCAGTACTTC. Amino acid sequence: CSASILSNQETQYF.

The V gene is TRBV7-9, the J gene TRBJ2-5; D is undetermined. The germline V and J ends were trimmed by 5 bases and 5 bases, with 18 bases remaining between them. Germline CDR1 SEHNR, CDR2 FQNEAQ (reference sequence). This CDR3 spans 15 amino acids. Here the CDR3 DNA reads TGTGCCAGCAGCCTCTCGTCGACCAGGCGGGAGACCCAGTACTTC. This sequence encodes CASSLSSTRRETQYF.

This chain links TRBV19 with TRBJ2-7, with D possibly being TRBD1 (5 bases). V was shortened by 3 bases and J by 0 bases, with 15 bases between the two germline ends. CDR3 length: 16 amino acids. Germline V gene sequence: CDR1 LNHDA, CDR2 SQIVND (reference sequence). The CDR3 spells CASSIRTQRSSYEQYF. The CDR3 DNA is TGTGCCAGTAGTATTCGGACACAGAGAAGCTCCTACGAGCAGTACTTC. The complete variable domain, with remaining parts taken from reference TRBV19 and TRBJ2-7, reads DGGITQSPKYLFRKEGQNVTLSCEQNLNHDAMYWYRQDPGQGLRLIYYSQIVNDFQKGDIAEGYSVSREKKESFPLTVTSAQKNPTAFYLCASSIRTQRSSYEQYFGPGTRLTVT.

V usage is TRBV12-3 or TRBV12-4 and J usage is TRBJ2-7; tentatively, D is TRBD1 (5 bases). V dropped 5 bases and J dropped 9 bases, with 17 bases sitting between them. This CDR3 is built from 13 residues. The CDR3 nucleotides are TGTGCCAGCAGTGCCCACTATTCCCAGGGGCAGTACTTC. Its translation is CASSAHYSQGQYF.